This T cell receptor beta chain was sequenced for a study of neurological immune-mediated disorders. Whole-study results and caveats: A possible signature was seen in one related-CDR3 cluster, into which phylogenetic grouping placed the repertoires of 18 of 34 multiple sclerosis patients.

5'RACE with 10-nucleotide random UMIs produced the cDNA. TCRdb re-derived calls from the 5' RACE reads in MiXCR, one entry per CDR3 protein. The data hold 70,000 to 90,000 distinct CDR3 sequences, with nearly 6% observed a single time. This clonotype occurred many times. As yet, its antigen is unknown. The ends lost 0 bases at V and 8 bases at J; junction bases unmatched: 7. The CDR3 has 14 residues. CDR1 and CDR2 from the germline V gene are DFQATT and SNEGSKA (reference sequence). The time point was: longitudinal time-point 2. The sample comprised PBMCs. The rearrangement joins TRBV20-1 to TRBJ2-7, with 10 bases aligning to TRBD1. The TCR sequence derives from a woman aged 55-70 years with multiple sclerosis. CDR3 bases: TGCAGTGCTAGAGAGACAGGGGGCCTCTCACAGCAGTACTTC. Translating it yields CSARETGGLSQQYF.